The 16 T cell receptor beta chains in this list originate from one sample, sequenced in a study of cytomegalovirus exposure and HLA in healthy donors. Primers: 60 Vbeta forward and 13 Jbeta reverse. Profiling relied on immunoSEQ multiplex PCR, and the TCRdb table lists in-frame clones only, not all of them. The profile shows about 130,000 clones, 70% to 80% of them singletons. Sequencing was carried out using PBMCs. The source of these receptors is a man between 25 and 39 years old in good health and CMV-seronegative.

The gene calls are TRBV29-1 and TRBJ2-6; possibly TRBD2 for D (5 bases). V lost 5 bases to trimming and J lost 0 bases, with 5 bases between them. This CDR3 has 13 residues. Germline V CDR1 and CDR2: SQVTM, ANQGSEA. CDR3 nucleotide sequence: TGCAGCGTTAGCGGCTCTGGGGCCAACGTCCTGACTTTC. Encoded protein: CSVSGSGANVLTF.

The genes are TRBV28 and TRBJ2-1; 12 bases fit TRBD2. Germline V CDR1 and CDR2: MDHEN, SYDVKM. The CDR3 consists of 17 residues. The V and J ends lost 5 bases and 7 bases, in that order; junction bases with no gene match: 12. The CDR3 loop reads CASSGHLAGGPRNEQFF. The CDR3 region has the DNA TGTGCCAGCAGTGGACACCTAGCGGGGGGGCCCCGAAATGAGCAGTTCTTC.

The V call is TRBV18, the J call TRBJ2-5; unclear D gene. The germline gives CDR1 KGHSH, CDR2 LQKENI. This CDR3 has 14 amino acids. Trimming pared 1 base from V and 2 bases from J, leaving 8 bases between. In DNA form, the CDR3 reads TGTGCCAGCTCACCACTGCGAGGTCAAGAGACCCAGTACTTC. Translated: CASSPLRGQETQYF.

The DNA for the CDR3 is TGTGCCAGCAGGTTCAGGGGTTTTTCCTACGAGCAGTACTTC. Protein sequence: CASRFRGFSYEQYF. This chain uses TRBV28 with TRBJ2-7; possibly TRBD1 for D (6 bases). The V and J ends lost 6 bases and 1 base respectively, with 13 bases between them. Per the germline V gene, CDR1 is MDHEN and CDR2 is SYDVKM. The CDR3 is 14 amino acids. Full variable domain (rest looked up from reference TRBV28 and TRBJ2-7): DVKVTQSSRYLVKRTGEKVFLECVQDMDHENMFWYRQDPGLGLRLIYFSYDVKMKEKGDIPEGYSVSREKKERFSLILESASTNQTSMYLCASRFRGFSYEQYFGPGTRLTVT.

The gene calls are TRBV7-2 and TRBJ2-7, with 8 nucleotides matching TRBD2. The junction had 7 bases not matched to a gene; V was cut back by 1 base and J by 5 bases. The CDR3 has 15 amino acids. Germline lookup yields CDR1 SGHTA and CDR2 FQGNSA. The CDR3 spells CASSLGHGGENEQYF. CDR3 nucleotides: TGTGCCAGCAGCTTAGGACACGGGGGGGAGAACGAGCAGTACTTC.

The chain links TRBV5-4 to TRBJ2-7; D is perhaps TRBD2 (6 bases). V was pared by 4 bases and J by 3 bases, with 20 bases between. The CDR3 is 16 amino acids. Germline V gene sequence: CDR1 SGHNT, CDR2 YYREEE (reference sequence). The CDR3 reads CASSPPTAGGNYEQYF. The CDR3 DNA sequence: TGTGCCAGCAGCCCGCCCACGGCCGGAGGGAACTACGAGCAGTACTTC.

The V and J genes are TRBV18 and TRBJ2-7; TRBD2 aligns across 11 bases. Germline assignment: CDR1 KGHSH and CDR2 LQKENI. The CDR3 runs 14 residues. V shed 4 bases and J 2 bases; nucleotides not matched to a gene: 1. CDR3 in amino acids: CASSRTSGPYEQYF. The CDR3 nucleotides are TGTGCCAGCTCACGGACTAGCGGGCCCTACGAGCAGTACTTC. The whole variable domain, filled in from reference TRBV18 and TRBJ2-7, reads NAGVMQNPRHLVRRRGQEARLRCSPMKGHSHVYWYRQLPEEGLKFMVYLQKENIIDESGMPKERFSAEFPKEGPSILRIQQVVRGDSAAYFCASSRTSGPYEQYFGPGTRLTVT.

The chain uses TRBV28 and TRBJ1-2; the match to TRBD1 covers 9 bases. This CDR3 comprises 14 residues. Germline loops: CDR1 MDHEN, CDR2 SYDVKM. V was pared by 9 bases and J by 0 bases, with 5 bases of the junction left unmatched. In DNA form, the CDR3 reads TGTGCCAGTACAGGGGGCTCCGCTAACTATGGCTACACCTTC. Protein sequence: CASTGGSANYGYTF.

Written as DNA, the CDR3 is TGCGCCAGCAGCCTTGGGCCTTACACGTATGGCTACACCTTC. Protein sequence: CASSLGPYTYGYTF. The chain has TRBV4-1 and TRBJ1-2; D uncertain. Trimming shortened V by 4 bases and J by 5 bases, and 14 bases separated the two germline ends. The CDR3 is 14 amino acids. Germline V gene lookup returns CDR1 MGHRA and CDR2 YSYEKL.

The chain recombines TRBV4-3 with TRBJ1-2; D remains unclear. From germline, CDR1 is LGHNA and CDR2 YSLEER. CDR3 size: 14 residues. The ends were cut back, 1 base at V and 6 bases at J, with 12 bases in the middle. The CDR3 region has the DNA TGCGCCAGCAGCCAAGCCGTCCCCCCTAATGGCTACACCTTC. It yields the protein CASSQAVPPNGYTF.

This chain uses TRBV5-8 with TRBJ1-1; no firm D call. The CDR3 contains 10 residues. The germline V gene has CDR1 SGHTS and CDR2 YDEGEE. Trimming cost V 0 bases and J 11 bases, with 5 bases left between them. CDR3 protein: CASSLALAFF. CDR3 bases: TGTGCCAGCAGCTTGGCCCTCGCTTTCTTT.

As regards this clone: The same CDR3 also results from other DNA sequences found in this sample. V usage is TRBV7-9 and J usage is TRBJ1-1; D is perhaps TRBD1 (5 bases). Germline CDR1 SEHNR, CDR2 FQNEAQ (reference sequence). This CDR3 has 15 amino acids. Trimming left V 1 base short and J 6 bases short, with 15 bases between. The CDR3 is CASSLEGVRGAEAFF. The CDR3 DNA follows: TGTGCCAGCAGCTTAGAGGGCGTACGGGGGGCTGAAGCTTTCTTT.

The chain links TRBV28 to TRBJ2-7; TRBD2 agrees at 9 bases. CDR1 and CDR2 (germline): MDHEN, SYDVKM. With 2 bases clipped from V and 9 bases from J, the junction kept 8 bases outside the gene matches. The CDR3 has 14 amino acids. Written as DNA, the CDR3 is TGTGCCAGCAGTTTAGATCTAGCGGGAACCGGGCAGTACTTC. It specifies CASSLDLAGTGQYF.

V usage is TRBV7-9 and J usage is TRBJ2-1; TRBD2 agrees at 11 bases. The V segment lost 5 bases and the J segment 5 bases; nucleotides outside the gene matches: 5. This CDR3 comprises 15 residues. Germline CDR1 reads SEHNR; CDR2 reads FQNEAQ (reference sequence). DNA of the CDR3: TGTGCCAGCAGCGTACCGGGACTAGCGGACAATGAGCAGTTCTTC. Translation: CASSVPGLADNEQFF.

A few counts support this clone. The rearrangement links TRBV15 to TRBJ2-3; TRBD1 aligns across 8 bases. V shed 1 base, J shed 3 bases, and the junction held 6 bases outside the gene matches. Germline V gene data show CDR1 as LNHNV and CDR2 as YYDKDF (reference sequence). CDR3 length: 16 amino acids. The CDR3 region has the DNA TGTGCCACCAGCAGAGCCGTCCACAGGGGGACAGATACGCAGTATTTT. It specifies CATSRAVHRGTDTQYF.

J is TRBJ2-2 and V is TRBV6-5; 8 bases line up with TRBD2. This CDR3 has 12 residues. CDR1 and CDR2 (germline): MNHEY, SVGAGI. The V segment lost 7 bases and the J segment 6 bases; nucleotides outside the gene matches: 1. CDR3: CASMRGAGELFF. CDR3 coding DNA: TGTGCCAGCATGCGGGGGGCCGGGGAGCTGTTTTTT.